These T cell receptor beta chains were read from a single sample in a study of cytomegalovirus exposure and HLA in healthy donors. Clones were sequenced by immunoSEQ multiplex PCR, and TCRdb holds only the in-frame ones, with some missing. The table lists approximately 150,000 clones, 55% to 80% of them singletons, with 5.5% to 9% in the top ten. Sequenced: PBMCs. The receptors stem from a woman aged 55-69 years in good health and CMV-seropositive. Each CDR3 is given with its conserved first and last residue. Clone size appears in some rows only: once, few, many, or a class for an expanded clone.

abundance: NA; j_gene: TRBJ1-1; v_gene: TRBV30; CDR3aa: CAWRGGESTEAFF
abundance: NA; j_gene: TRBJ2-5; v_gene: TRBV11-2; CDR3aa: CASSLVGTEQMETQYF
abundance: few; j_gene: TRBJ2-5; v_gene: TRBV11-2; CDR3aa: CASSLIQAGMETQYF
abundance: NA; j_gene: TRBJ2-7; v_gene: TRBV10-2; CDR3aa: CASSDEREGYEQYF
abundance: NA; j_gene: TRBJ2-1; v_gene: TRBV10-3; CDR3aa: CAISVSGDSYNEQFF
abundance: few; j_gene: TRBJ2-1; v_gene: TRBV15; CDR3aa: CATSFQGREQFF
abundance: NA; j_gene: TRBJ1-2; v_gene: TRBV5-1; CDR3aa: CASSLVQGQTYGYTF
abundance: NA; j_gene: TRBJ2-5; v_gene: TRBV7-7; CDR3aa: CASSGRGQETQYF
abundance: few; j_gene: TRBJ1-5; v_gene: TRBV27; CDR3aa: CASSWDRNQPQHF
abundance: NA; j_gene: TRBJ2-1; v_gene: TRBV5-1; CDR3aa: CASSPEPHNEQFF
abundance: few; j_gene: TRBJ2-3; v_gene: TRBV21-1; CDR3aa: CASSKALQRVPPDTQYF
abundance: few; j_gene: TRBJ1-5; v_gene: TRBV28; CDR3aa: CASSFRTERGNQPQHF
abundance: NA; j_gene: TRBJ2-2; v_gene: TRBV7-8; CDR3aa: CASSLSGFNTGELFF
abundance: NA; j_gene: TRBJ2-1; v_gene: TRBV28; CDR3aa: CASSLTSGNEQFF
abundance: once; j_gene: TRBJ1-5; v_gene: TRBV10-3; CDR3aa: CAISEGGPSWVNQPQHF
abundance: NA; j_gene: TRBJ1-5; v_gene: TRBV30; CDR3aa: CAWALGQYSNQPQHF
abundance: NA; j_gene: TRBJ2-2; v_gene: TRBV19; CDR3aa: CASFNSGRPNTGELFF
abundance: NA; j_gene: TRBJ1-1; v_gene: TRBV28; CDR3aa: CASPPMDSVTEAFF
abundance: NA; j_gene: TRBJ2-5; v_gene: TRBV2; CDR3aa: CASSARAGNRETQYF
abundance: NA; j_gene: TRBJ1-5; v_gene: TRBV7-8; CDR3aa: CASSLGVQGRSNQPQHF
abundance: NA; j_gene: TRBJ2-5; v_gene: TRBV7-9; CDR3aa: CSSSEGAGTQYF
abundance: once; j_gene: TRBJ1-1; v_gene: TRBV5-1; CDR3aa: CASSFGQLNTEAFF
abundance: NA; j_gene: TRBJ1-1; v_gene: TRBV2; CDR3aa: CASSGHSAGRGTEAFF
abundance: few; j_gene: TRBJ2-2; v_gene: TRBV2; CDR3aa: CAGGQDGGELFF
abundance: once; j_gene: TRBJ2-2; v_gene: TRBV30; CDR3aa: CAVRSLNLNTGELFF
abundance: NA; j_gene: TRBJ2-5; v_gene: TRBV19; CDR3aa: CASSIRSGAQETQYF
abundance: NA; j_gene: TRBJ2-1; v_gene: TRBV27; CDR3aa: CASSLTGTLYGSEQFF
abundance: few; j_gene: TRBJ2-7; v_gene: TRBV29-1; CDR3aa: CSVVVGQKNTYEQYF
abundance: few; j_gene: TRBJ1-5; v_gene: TRBV2; CDR3aa: CASSEGTGVNQPQHF
abundance: few; j_gene: TRBJ2-3; v_gene: TRBV5-1; CDR3aa: CASSLRQGSTDTQYF
abundance: NA; j_gene: TRBJ2-1; v_gene: TRBV9; CDR3aa: CASSVELSGSWNEQFF
abundance: NA; j_gene: TRBJ2-5; v_gene: TRBV5-1; CDR3aa: CASSFRGARLAGGPREETQYF
abundance: NA; j_gene: TRBJ2-5; v_gene: TRBV7-2; CDR3aa: CASSSWESGQETQYF
abundance: once; j_gene: TRBJ2-3; v_gene: TRBV19; CDR3aa: CASSILLAGTDTQYF
abundance: NA; j_gene: TRBJ2-3; v_gene: TRBV7-3; CDR3aa: CASSVGLPTDTQYF
abundance: NA; j_gene: TRBJ1-5; v_gene: TRBV7-2; CDR3aa: CASSLGGAWEGQPQHF
abundance: few; j_gene: TRBJ2-7; v_gene: TRBV7-6; CDR3aa: CASSLKAESPEQYF
abundance: few; j_gene: TRBJ2-7; v_gene: TRBV28; CDR3aa: CASTSYLRPPQITYEQYF
abundance: NA; j_gene: TRBJ2-3; v_gene: TRBV9; CDR3aa: CASSVRGDRAGDTQYF
abundance: NA; j_gene: TRBJ2-7; v_gene: TRBV7-2; CDR3aa: CASSLVPASTYEQYF